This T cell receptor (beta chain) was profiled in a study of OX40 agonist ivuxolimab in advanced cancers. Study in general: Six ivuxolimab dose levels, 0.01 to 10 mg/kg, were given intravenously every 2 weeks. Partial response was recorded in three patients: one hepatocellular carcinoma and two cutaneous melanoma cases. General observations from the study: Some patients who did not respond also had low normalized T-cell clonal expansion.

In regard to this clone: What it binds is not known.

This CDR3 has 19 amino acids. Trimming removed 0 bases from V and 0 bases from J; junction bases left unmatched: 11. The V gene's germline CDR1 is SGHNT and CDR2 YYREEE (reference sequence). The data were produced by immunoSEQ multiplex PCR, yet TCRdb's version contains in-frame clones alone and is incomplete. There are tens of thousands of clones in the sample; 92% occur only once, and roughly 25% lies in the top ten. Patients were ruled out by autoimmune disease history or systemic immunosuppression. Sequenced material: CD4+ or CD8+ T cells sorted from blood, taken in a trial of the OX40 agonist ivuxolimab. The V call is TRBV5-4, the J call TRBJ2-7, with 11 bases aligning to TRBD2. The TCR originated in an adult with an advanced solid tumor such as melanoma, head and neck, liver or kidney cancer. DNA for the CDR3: TGTGCCAGCAGCTTGGTTTGGGACCGACTAGCGGGGCTCTCCTACGAGCAGTACTTC. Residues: CASSLVWDRLAGLSYEQYF.